A selection of T cell receptor beta chains follows, all from one sample in a study of PD-1 blockade in classical Hodgkin lymphoma. The data were produced by immunoSEQ multiplex PCR, yet TCRdb's version contains in-frame clones alone and is incomplete. This repertoire shows over 70,000 clones, 89% found once; its top ten account for around 20%. The starting material was peripheral blood mononuclear cells (PBMCs), obtained at baseline. The receptors derive from a human donor with classical Hodgkin lymphoma. Each CDR3 is given with its conserved first and last residue. Each record gives: D gene, V gene, J gene, CDR3 protein, CDR3 DNA. A D gene is named only where the DNA matches it firmly.

D: .
V: TRBV5-1
J: TRBJ2-2
CDR3: CASSPQGGPAGELFF
DNA: TGCGCCAGCAGCCCGCAGGGGGGGCCGGCCGGGGAGCTGTTTTTT

D: .
V: TRBV5-4
J: TRBJ2-7
CDR3: CASSLSSEQYF
DNA: TGTGCCAGCAGCCTTAGCAGCGAGCAGTACTTC

D: .
V: TRBV2
J: TRBJ1-2
CDR3: CASSEIEEGGGYTF
DNA: TGTGCCAGCAGTGAAATAGAGGAGGGTGGTGGCTACACCTTC

D: TRBD2
V: TRBV5-4
J: TRBJ2-1
CDR3: CASSGTSGRDYNEQFF
DNA: TGTGCCAGCAGCGGGACTAGCGGGAGGGATTACAATGAGCAGTTCTTC

D: .
V: TRBV4-1
J: TRBJ1-1
CDR3: CASSQDPGVDTEAFF
DNA: TGCGCCAGCAGCCAAGATCCGGGGGTGGACACTGAAGCTTTCTTT

D: TRBD1
V: TRBV29-1
J: TRBJ1-2
CDR3: CSVDKGTGANGYTF
DNA: TGCAGCGTTGATAAAGGGACAGGGGCTAATGGCTACACCTTC

D: .
V: TRBV20-1
J: TRBJ1-3
CDR3: CSAGAGNTIYF
DNA: TGCAGTGCCGGAGCTGGAAACACCATATATTTT

D: .
V: TRBV18
J: TRBJ1-5
CDR3: CASSPVRLDNQPQHF
DNA: TGTGCCAGCTCCCCGGTCAGACTAGACAATCAGCCCCAGCATTTT

D: TRBD1
V: TRBV5-1
J: TRBJ2-3
CDR3: CASRTDRGNTDTQYF
DNA: TGCGCCAGCAGAACCGACAGGGGTAACACAGATACGCAGTATTTT

D: TRBD2
V: TRBV19
J: TRBJ2-7
CDR3: CASSRGGVYEQYF
DNA: TGTGCCAGTAGCCGGGGGGGAGTCTACGAGCAGTACTTC

D: .
V: TRBV15
J: TRBJ1-1
CDR3: CATSRVSSLNTEAFF
DNA: TGTGCCACCAGCAGAGTTTCCTCGTTGAACACTGAAGCTTTCTTT

D: TRBD2
V: TRBV2
J: TRBJ2-1
CDR3: CASKTTSGRPYNEQFF
DNA: TGTGCCAGCAAAACGACTAGCGGGAGACCCTACAATGAGCAGTTCTTC

D: .
V: TRBV5-6
J: TRBJ2-2
CDR3: CASSFWAGAWNTGELFF
DNA: TGTGCCAGCAGCTTCTGGGCAGGCGCTTGGAACACCGGGGAGCTGTTTTTT

D: TRBD2
V: TRBV5-4
J: TRBJ2-7
CDR3: CASSLRTSGRDEQYF
DNA: TGTGCCAGCAGCTTGAGGACTAGCGGGAGGGACGAGCAGTACTTC

D: .
V: TRBV2
J: TRBJ1-2
CDR3: CASRGEGVYDGYTF
DNA: TGTGCCAGCAGGGGGGAAGGGGTCTACGATGGCTACACCTTC